Below, 21 T cell receptor beta chains from the same sample are listed, as sequenced in a study of post-analysis software for immune sequencing data (dated by TCRdb to about 2015). Summary of the overall study and its limitations: Significantly higher frequencies in patients than in controls were found for about five TRBV segments, including TRBV5-6, TRBV5-1 and TRBV20-1.

Their target antigens are unknown. To prepare the library, PCR was applied. The sequencer was an Illumina HiSeq 2500. Unique molecular identifiers were incorporated into TCR beta cDNA libraries to reduce PCR and sequencing biases. TCRdb reprocessing: public reads trimmed at Q25 with fastp, clones called with MiXCR, in-frame beta chains kept. Every distinct CDR3 protein forms one entry, paired with its most common genes and DNA. Counted in this sample were around 770,000 distinct CDR3 sequences; roughly 50% of them appeared once. The top ten clonotypes cover 4.9% of the sample. Sequenced material: blood. All receptors derive from a girl between 10 and 17 years old with multiple sclerosis.

This clonotype has only a few counts. The J gene is TRBJ2-1, the V gene TRBV6-2 or TRBV6-3; 13 nucleotides match TRBD2. V gave up 5 bases and J gave up 5 bases; unmatched junction bases: 15. The CDR3 is 19 residues long. The germline gives CDR1 MNHEY, CDR2 SVGEGT. This CDR3 reads CASSRTSGSRLLGDNEQFF. In DNA, the CDR3 is TGTGCCAGCAGTAGGACTAGCGGGAGCCGGCTACTGGGGGACAATGAGCAGTTCTTC.

The chain recombines TRBV20-1 with TRBJ1-1; D call uncertain. Per the germline V gene, CDR1 is DFQATT and CDR2 is SNEGSKA (reference sequence). Trimming removed 0 bases from V and 8 bases from J, with 16 bases in between. The CDR3 runs 14 residues. CDR3 DNA sequence: TGCAGTGCTAGAGATCAAAGAGAAAGTCGGGAAGCTTTCTTT. It codes for CSARDQRESREAFF.

The V and J genes are TRBV7-2 and TRBJ1-5; possible D gene TRBD1, 6 bases. V lost 4 bases and J lost 2, with 15 bases in between. CDR1 and CDR2 from the germline V gene are SGHTA and FQGNSA. This CDR3 contains 16 residues. This chain's CDR3 is CASSSWSGAGNQPQHF. As DNA, the CDR3 is TGTGCCAGCAGCTCCTGGTCGGGGGCCGGCAATCAGCCCCAGCATTTT.

The V call is TRBV20-1, the J call TRBJ2-1, with 9 bases lining up with TRBD2. Germline trimming cut 4 bases from V and 6 bases from J; bases unmatched to any gene: 4. Germline V gene sequence: CDR1 DFQATT, CDR2 SNEGSKA (reference sequence). The CDR3 runs 13 residues. CDR3 loop: CSAISGSINEQFF. CDR3 DNA: TGCAGTGCTATTAGCGGGAGTATCAATGAGCAGTTCTTC.

The rearrangement links TRBV6-2 or TRBV6-3 to TRBJ2-6; D is ambiguous. Between the trimmed V and J ends, which lost 7 bases and 3 bases, there was a span of 16 bases. CDR1 and CDR2 (germline): MNHEY, SVGEGT. This CDR3 is 16 amino acids long. The CDR3 DNA is TGTGCCAGCAACGAGAACCTCATTGGTGGGGCCAACGTCCTGACTTTC. This translates into CASNENLIGGANVLTF.

The CDR3 protein is CASRGDRSGYTQYF. As DNA, the CDR3 is TGTGCCAGCAGGGGGGACAGGTCGGGATATACGCAGTATTTT. The chain employs TRBV27 and TRBJ2-3; 8 bases align to TRBD1. Trimming at V came to 6 bases and at J to 7 bases, leaving 9 bases not matched to a gene. CDR3 length equals 14 residues. The germline gives CDR1 MNHEY, CDR2 SMNVEV (reference sequence).

This clonotype has just a few counts. This rearrangement joins TRBV12-3 or TRBV12-4 to TRBJ1-2, with a possible D match to TRBD1 (5 bases). The V and J ends lost 6 bases and 5 bases respectively, with 19 bases between them. CDR3 length equals 15 residues. CDR3: CASSLSVTASYGYTF. The CDR3 region has the DNA TGTGCCAGCAGCCTAAGTGTGACAGCATCATATGGCTACACCTTC.

This clonotype was detected only a few times. The chain is built from TRBV15 and TRBJ2-7, with D possibly TRBD2 on 7 matching bases. The CDR3 runs to 16 residues. V was shortened by 1 base and J by 5 bases, with 18 bases between the two germline ends. Germline V gives CDR1 LNHNV, CDR2 YYDKDF (reference sequence). CDR3 residues: CATSRVPGAGANEQYF. DNA of the CDR3: TGTGCCACCAGCAGAGTTCCGGGGGCGGGAGCAAACGAGCAGTACTTC.

The chain links TRBV20-1 to TRBJ2-1; TRBD2 agrees at 8 bases. The V and J ends lost 0 bases and 5 bases, in that order; junction bases with no gene match: 12. From germline, CDR1 is DFQATT and CDR2 SNEGSKA (reference sequence). This CDR3 contains 17 residues. CDR3 DNA sequence: TGCAGTGCTAGAGATCTGTTTGCGGGAGGTCTGGACAATGAGCAGTTCTTC. Its translation: CSARDLFAGGLDNEQFF.

J is TRBJ2-1 and V is TRBV20-1; 13 nucleotides align to TRBD2. J lost 10 bases, V lost 4 bases, and 7 bases had no gene match. The CDR3 is 14 residues long. From germline, CDR1 is DFQATT and CDR2 SNEGSKA (reference sequence). DNA of the CDR3: TGCAGTGCTACGACTAGCGGGAGGTTGGGAGAGCAGTTCTTC. It is translated as CSATTSGRLGEQFF.

The chain employs TRBV18 and TRBJ2-7; D remains ambiguous. CDR3 length: 13 residues. Germline CDR1 reads KGHSH; CDR2 reads LQKENI. With 3 bases removed from V and 0 bases from J, the gap between germline ends came to 6 bases. The CDR3 is CASSPPCSYEQYF. Written as DNA, the CDR3 is TGTGCCAGCTCACCTCCGTGCTCCTACGAGCAGTACTTC.

The chain carries TRBV15 and TRBJ1-5; D gene ambiguous. Deletions cut 0 bases from V and 0 bases from J, with 6 bases between. This CDR3 comprises 15 residues. Per the germline V gene, CDR1 is LNHNV and CDR2 is YYDKDF (reference sequence). CDR3 DNA sequence: TGTGCCACCAGCAGAGACCGGAATAGCAATCAGCCCCAGCATTTT. It codes for CATSRDRNSNQPQHF.

V gene TRBV3-1 combines with J gene TRBJ2-5; 13 bases map to TRBD2. V shed 4 bases, J shed 0 bases, and the junction held 14 bases outside the gene matches. This CDR3 is 20 amino acids long. Germline CDR1 reads LGHDT; CDR2 reads YNNKEL (reference sequence). CDR3 nucleotide sequence: TGTGCCAGCAGCCCGGGCTTACTAGCGGGAGGGCCCCTTTACCAAGAGACCCAGTACTTC. Translation gives CASSPGLLAGGPLYQETQYF.

This chain links TRBV7-3 with TRBJ2-1, with D hard to call. Gene TRBJ2-7 matches the end of the DNA better, so the J call may be wrong. Looked up from germline, CDR1 is SGHTA and CDR2 is FQGTGA. CDR3 length: 12 amino acids. In DNA, the CDR3 is TGTGCCAGCAGCTTAACCCGCAATGAGCAGTACTTC. As protein: CASSLTRNEQYF.

In this sample, this clonotype turned up a few times. The rearrangement joins TRBV29-1 to TRBJ2-4; no definite D call. This CDR3 has 11 residues. Germline values: CDR1 SQVTM, CDR2 ANQGSEA. Deletions cut 3 bases from V and 4 bases from J, with 4 bases between. The CDR3 reads CSVDLKNIQYF. CDR3 nucleotide sequence: TGCAGCGTTGACTTGAAAAACATTCAGTACTTC. Together with reference TRBV29-1 and TRBJ2-4, the CDR3 gives the full variable domain: SAVISQKPSRDICQRGTSLTIQCQVDSQVTMMFWYRQQPGQSLTLIATANQGSEATYESGFVIDKFPISRPNLTFSTLTVSNMSPEDSSIYLCSVDLKNIQYFGAGTRLSVL.

CDR3 sequence reads: CASSLNAGMYEQYF. The CDR3 nucleotides are TGTGCCAGCAGTTTGAATGCAGGGATGTACGAGCAGTACTTC. J is TRBJ2-4 and V is TRBV12-3 or TRBV12-4; D perhaps matches TRBD1 (5 bases). The closer fit of TRBJ2-7 to the DNA end suggests the J call may be wrong. This CDR3 comprises 14 residues.

Only a few counts were recorded for this clonotype. The CDR3 DNA reads as TGTGCCAGCAGTTTACTAGGGGACCCTGGCTACACCTTC. Protein product: CASSLLGDPGYTF. The rearrangement links TRBV7-9 to TRBJ1-2; weak D call: TRBD1 (5 bases). Germline V gene sequence: CDR1 SEHNR, CDR2 FQNEAQ (reference sequence). Trimming took 6 bases from V and 7 from J, leaving 15 bases between them. The CDR3 extends over 13 amino acids.

This clonotype was seen repeatedly, ten times or more. This rearrangement joins TRBV29-1 to TRBJ1-1, with a tentative D call TRBD1 (5 bases). Trimming removed 4 bases at V and 1 base at J, with 13 bases between. Germline V gene data show CDR1 as SQVTM and CDR2 as ANQGSEA. The CDR3 totals 14 residues. The CDR3 loop reads CSVAGGAANTEAFF. For the CDR3, the DNA is TGCAGCGTTGCCGGCGGGGCAGCGAACACTGAAGCTTTCTTT.

V gene TRBV12-3 or TRBV12-4 combines with J gene TRBJ2-3; no clear D. The CDR3 sequence is 13 residues long. The V end lost 2 bases, the J end lost 4 bases, and 7 bases lay between the germline ends. CDR3 in DNA: TGTGCCAGCAGTTTAATCACCGCAGATACGCAGTATTTT. Protein: CASSLITADTQYF.

About this clonotype: Sequence at one end of the junction differs from germline and may be a read error. This sequence joins TRBV20-1 and TRBJ2-1; D gene ambiguous. The CDR3 runs to 15 residues. Germline-derived CDR1 and CDR2 are DFQATT and SNEGSKA (reference sequence). DNA of the CDR3: TGCAGTGCCAGAGTCTGGGGAATCCTGCGTTATGAGCAGTTCTTC. Amino acids: CSARVWGILRYEQFF.

The V call is TRBV29-1, the J call TRBJ2-7, with 14 nucleotides matching TRBD2. The V and J ends lost 3 bases and 5 bases, in that order; junction bases with no gene match: 12. Germline V gene lookup returns CDR1 SQVTM and CDR2 ANQGSEA. The CDR3 loop spans 17 amino acids. The CDR3 region has the DNA TGCAGCGTTGATGTTGGACTAGCGGGAGGAGAAGGCCACGAGCAGTACTTC. Translation gives CSVDVGLAGGEGHEQYF.